The 24 T cell receptor beta chains below were found in one sample sequenced in a study of blood T cell repertoires in COVID-19. This table comes from immunoSEQ multiplex PCR, and its TCRdb copy is limited to in-frame clones, with some not included. The top ten hold around 4% of the sample, which has 68,000 or so clones, 86% seen once. The sample consisted of peripheral blood. All receptors come from a man aged 50-59 years with acute or convalescent COVID-19.

The chain combines TRBV28 with TRBJ1-6; 8 bases align to TRBD1. Germline V gives CDR1 MDHEN, CDR2 SYDVKM. J lost 10 bases, V lost 3 bases, and 8 bases had no gene match. This CDR3 spans 15 amino acids. CDR3 protein: CASSFVGQGTSPLHF. The CDR3 nucleotides read TGTGCCAGCAGTTTCGTTGGACAGGGAACCTCACCCCTCCACTTT.

The rearrangement uses TRBV19 and TRBJ1-5, with 7 bases lining up with TRBD1. The junction had 11 bases not matched to a gene; V was cut back by 5 bases and J by 4 bases. Germline CDR1 and CDR2: LNHDA and SQIVND (reference sequence). The CDR3 has 16 amino acids. The CDR3 protein is CASSLTGTVTNQPQHF. The CDR3 DNA sequence: TGTGCCAGTAGTCTGACCGGGACAGTCACTAATCAGCCCCAGCATTTT.

The chain is built from TRBV7-9 and TRBJ2-1; 11 nucleotides agree with TRBD2. The CDR3 loop spans 15 amino acids. The germline V gene has CDR1 SEHNR and CDR2 FQNEAQ (reference sequence). Trimming at V came to 3 bases and at J to 7 bases, leaving 5 bases not matched to a gene. CDR3 protein: CASSFTSGSRNEQFF. The CDR3 DNA follows: TGTGCCAGCAGCTTTACTAGCGGGAGTAGAAATGAGCAGTTCTTC.

V gene TRBV24-1 combines with J gene TRBJ2-7; the D gene is possibly TRBD1 (5 bases). The CDR3 is 13 residues long. V lost 6 bases and J 2 bases, leaving 10 bases between the germline ends. Germline loops: CDR1 KGHDR, CDR2 SFDVKD. The CDR3 DNA follows: TGTGCCACCAGTTTTTCAGGGACCTACGAGCAGTACTTC. Encoded protein: CATSFSGTYEQYF.

The count of this clone is one. The chain combines TRBV27 with TRBJ1-2; D remains unclear. Germline values: CDR1 MNHEY, CDR2 SMNVEV (reference sequence). Trimming removed 3 bases at V and 6 bases at J, with 14 bases between. The CDR3 totals 14 residues. CDR3 amino acids: CASSFSGGRNGYTF. DNA of the CDR3: TGTGCCAGCAGTTTCTCCGGAGGGCGGAATGGCTACACCTTC.

The chain's CDR3 is CASSKTGAHPLAKNIQYF. The CDR3 nucleotides read TGTGCCAGCAGCAAAACAGGGGCCCATCCCTTAGCCAAAAACATTCAGTACTTC. The J gene is TRBJ2-4, the V gene TRBV7-4, with 7 positions matching TRBD1. Per germline, CDR1 SGHVT and CDR2 SQSDAQ. Trimming removed 5 bases from V and 0 bases from J; junction bases left unmatched: 13. The CDR3 extends over 18 amino acids.

Note on this clone: This sample also contains other DNA sequences that code for the same CDR3. The chain employs TRBV7-3 and TRBJ2-1, with 11 nucleotides matching TRBD2. The junction had 7 bases not matched to a gene; V was cut back by 5 bases and J by 7 bases. This CDR3 contains 15 residues. Germline CDR1 and CDR2: SGHTA and FQGTGA. Here the CDR3 reads CASSPIAGGNNEQFF. CDR3 DNA: TGTGCCAGCAGCCCTATAGCGGGGGGGAATAATGAGCAGTTCTTC.

This clone came up a few times. The rearrangement joins TRBV25-1 to TRBJ2-5; no clear D. The CDR3 extends over 11 amino acids. The germline V and J ends were trimmed by 3 bases and 9 bases, with 8 bases remaining between them. Looked up from germline, CDR1 is MGHDK and CDR2 is SYGVNS. In DNA, the CDR3 is TGTGCCAGCAGTGAGGGTGCGGCCCAGTACTTC. It is translated as CASSEGAAQYF.

V and J are TRBV18 and TRBJ2-5; 9 bases line up with TRBD2. Germline values: CDR1 KGHSH, CDR2 LQKENI. Germline trimming cut 1 base from V and 3 bases from J; bases unmatched to any gene: 0. This CDR3 region has 14 residues. CDR3: CASSPLAGEETQYF. In DNA, the CDR3 is TGTGCCAGCTCACCACTAGCGGGAGAAGAGACCCAGTACTTC.

The chain links TRBV5-1 to TRBJ2-6, with unresolved D. The CDR3 is 18 amino acids. Trimming stripped 4 bases from V and 0 bases from J, with 17 bases between. The germline gives CDR1 SGHRS, CDR2 YFSETQ. The CDR3 nucleotides read TGCGCCAGCAGCCCCCTTGGGCAGATCAGCTCTGGGGCCAACGTCCTGACTTTC. Its translation: CASSPLGQISSGANVLTF.

The CDR3 is CASSDGQPQHF. The DNA of the CDR3 is TGTGCCAGCAGTGACGGTCAGCCCCAGCATTTT. The chain combines TRBV6-1 with TRBJ1-5; D not certain. CDR1 is MNHNS and CDR2 is SASEGT in the germline V gene. The CDR3 runs 11 residues. V dropped 3 bases and J dropped 6 bases, with 3 bases sitting between them.

This chain joins TRBV28 and TRBJ2-7; D remains ambiguous. This CDR3 has 13 amino acids. The germline V gene has CDR1 MDHEN and CDR2 SYDVKM. The V end was cut by 3 bases, the J end by 2 bases, with 8 bases between. The CDR3 reads CASSLEPTYEQYF. In DNA form, the CDR3 reads TGTGCCAGCAGTTTGGAGCCAACCTACGAGCAGTACTTC.

This sequence joins TRBV7-9 and TRBJ2-6; TRBD1 matches 7 bases. The length of the CDR3 is 15 residues. Germline CDR1 is SEHNR and CDR2 is FQNEAQ (reference sequence). Unmatched junction bases numbered 4, after V lost 6 bases and J lost 2 bases. CDR3 bases: TGTGCCAGCAGTTTGACAGGGACTGGGGCCAACGTCCTGACTTTC. Protein product: CASSLTGTGANVLTF.

The chain uses TRBV5-6 and TRBJ2-5; D unclear. The V gene's germline CDR1 is SGHDT and CDR2 YYEEEE. The length of the CDR3 is 14 residues. Trimming took off 0 bases at V and 5 bases at J, with 11 bases between the two ends. The chain's CDR3 is CASSLAVVGETQYF. CDR3 sequence (DNA): TGTGCCAGCAGCTTGGCCGTGGTCGGGGAGACCCAGTACTTC.

This chain joins TRBV7-9 and TRBJ2-1, with 13 bases aligning to TRBD2. From germline, CDR1 is SEHNR and CDR2 FQNEAQ (reference sequence). The V segment lost 5 bases and the J segment 0 bases; nucleotides outside the gene matches: 13. This CDR3 is 20 amino acids long. Written as DNA, the CDR3 is TGTGCCAGCAGCACCAGAGGGGGACTAGCGGGGATAAACTCCTACAATGAGCAGTTCTTC. Its protein product is CASSTRGGLAGINSYNEQFF.

This clone is a singleton in its sample. The chain employs TRBV19 and TRBJ2-6; D remains ambiguous. The CDR3 is made up of 14 amino acids. Trimming removed 6 bases at V and 2 bases at J, with 8 bases between. From germline, CDR1 is LNHDA and CDR2 SQIVND (reference sequence). CDR3 in DNA: TGTGCCAGTAGCCAACAGACTGGGGCCAACGTCCTGACTTTC. Its translation is CASSQQTGANVLTF.

The chain couples TRBV9 to TRBJ1-1; 8 nucleotides agree with TRBD1. Per germline, CDR1 SGDLS and CDR2 YYNGEE. The CDR3 is 18 amino acids. V dropped 5 bases and J dropped 1; count of bases not matched to a gene: 16. CDR3 amino acids: CASRAFQGASGKNTEAFF. The CDR3 DNA reads TGTGCCAGCAGGGCCTTCCAGGGGGCTAGCGGAAAGAACACTGAAGCTTTCTTT.

The chain carries TRBV24-1 and TRBJ2-3; possibly TRBD2 for D (6 bases). This CDR3 spans 14 amino acids. The V and J ends lost 8 bases and 2 bases respectively, with 13 bases between them. CDR1 is KGHDR, CDR2 SFDVKD, per germline. This CDR3 reads CATTAGLNTDTQYF. The CDR3 DNA reads as TGTGCCACCACAGCGGGTCTAAACACAGATACGCAGTATTTT.

This clone was counted once. V is TRBV18 and J is TRBJ1-6; a weak D match, TRBD1 (5 bases). Deletions cut 2 bases from V and 7 bases from J, with 9 bases between. Germline CDR1 and CDR2: KGHSH and LQKENI. The CDR3 loop spans 14 amino acids. CDR3 region: CASSPARVNSPLHF. The DNA of the CDR3 is TGTGCCAGCTCACCAGCCAGGGTGAATTCACCCCTCCACTTT. Together with reference TRBV18 and TRBJ1-6, the CDR3 gives the full variable domain: NAGVMQNPRHLVRRRGQEARLRCSPMKGHSHVYWYRQLPEEGLKFMVYLQKENIIDESGMPKERFSAEFPKEGPSILRIQQVVRGDSAAYFCASSPARVNSPLHFGNGTRLTVT.

This chain connects TRBV9 to TRBJ2-1; D possibly corresponds to TRBD1 (5 bases). CDR1 and CDR2 from the germline V gene are SGDLS and YYNGEE. This CDR3 has 13 amino acids. With 0 bases removed from V and 10 bases from J, the gap between germline ends came to 11 bases. The CDR3 DNA reads as TGTGCCAGCAGCGTAGTGATGGGGCGCGAGCAGTTCTTC. The encoded protein is CASSVVMGREQFF. The full variable domain, rest sourced from reference TRBV9 and TRBJ2-1, is DSGVTQTPKHLITATGQRVTLRCSPRSGDLSVYWYQQSLDQGLQFLIQYYNGEERAKGNILERFSAQQFPDLHSELNLSSLELGDSALYFCASSVVMGREQFFGPGTRLTVL.

The chain employs TRBV4-1 and TRBJ1-1; D remains ambiguous. CDR1 and CDR2 from the germline V gene are MGHRA and YSYEKL. This CDR3 has 13 amino acids. Trimming left V 1 base short and J 4 bases short, with 7 bases between. The chain's CDR3 is CASSQAPGTEAFF. DNA of the CDR3: TGCGCCAGCAGCCAAGCCCCAGGCACTGAAGCTTTCTTT.

The rearrangement uses TRBV19 and TRBJ2-1; TRBD1 aligns across 8 bases. From germline, CDR1 is LNHDA and CDR2 SQIVND (reference sequence). This CDR3 spans 18 amino acids. Losses at the gene ends were 5 bases for V and 2 bases for J; bases not matched to a gene: 14. CDR3 loop: CASSPNPGQGGTYNEQFF. CDR3 DNA sequence: TGTGCCAGTAGTCCTAACCCCGGACAGGGTGGGACCTACAATGAGCAGTTCTTC.

The chain links TRBV7-3 to TRBJ2-2; 8 bases map to TRBD2. Germline V gene data show CDR1 as SGHTA and CDR2 as FQGTGA. V shed 2 bases and J 3 bases; nucleotides not matched to a gene: 5. This CDR3 region has 16 residues. CDR3 amino acids: CASSLVAGGYTGELFF. The DNA for the CDR3 is TGTGCCAGCAGCTTAGTTGCGGGAGGCTACACCGGGGAGCTGTTTTTT.

CDR3 bases: TGCGCCAGCAGCGATGCCCGAAACAGGGGCACTGAAGCTTTCTTT. Residues: CASSDARNRGTEAFF. This chain uses TRBV10-1 with TRBJ1-1, with 7 bases identical to TRBD1. Germline CDR1 is WNHNN and CDR2 is SYGVQD (reference sequence). V trimming: 6 bases; J trimming: 4 bases; junction bases outside the gene matches: 11. This CDR3 has 15 residues.